This T cell receptor (beta chain) came from a study of cytomegalovirus exposure and HLA in healthy donors listed by TCRdb under 2017. Study-level background: According to an earlier analysis of several hundred of the donors, about 179 million T cells yielded over 100 million unique TCR beta sequences and about 280 Gb of sequence data. About 300 gigabases of sequencing data and approximately 85 million unique TCR sequences were included in an early release covering about 700 HLA-typed donors. Among the 398 genotyped donors, 75% to 90% belonged to the genetic ancestry cluster associated with self-reported Caucasian donors. The study was designed to test whether signatures of past pathogen exposure could be identified by cataloging public T cell receptors. The study used immunosequencing to profile the T cell repertoires of about 670 subjects and linked those repertoires to cytomegalovirus serostatus. Besides the first cohort of 666 subjects, a separate validation cohort made up of over a hundred different subjects was used. To predict cytomegalovirus infection status, the study brought together high-throughput TCR immunosequencing, statistical association of individual TCRs with disease status, and machine learning. A later analysis re-examined previously published TCR beta repertoires from around 670 donors and added high-resolution HLA genotyping to investigate patterns of TCR occurrence. In the later analysis, no new phenotypic data were used to find candidate immune exposures; instead, reliance was placed on TCR beta sequences and their occurrence across donors. An earlier analysis of 587 of the donors used high-throughput TCR beta sequencing to judge whether each TCR beta V gene segment behaved as functional or pseudogenic. Donor age, sex, ethnicity and CMV serostatus were compiled alongside the repertoire data. A later genetic analysis took genome-wide SNP genotypes for about three fifths of the roughly 670 donors and used that subset as a discovery cohort. All discovery cohort repertoires had been generated on a single sequencing platform. Both class I and class II loci were covered by HLA typing, at four-digit resolution. The number of typed donors differed by locus: roughly 620-630 for A, B, C, DRB1 and DQB1; 522 for DQA1; roughly 600 for DPA1; and about 450 for DPB1. Five DR-DQ haplotypes were handled as single units for association and clustering because linkage in the cohort was strong. On average, over 200,000 unique TCR beta nucleotide sequences were sequenced per donor among some 420 genotyped donors of the cohort, with 15% to 20% of those sequences being non-productive. Paper-wide results and their limitations: Linkage disequilibrium might explain the correlated functional status among segregating V segments, but an unknown experimental factor could not be ruled out. Several of the top co-occurrence clusters appeared to be linked to parvovirus B19, influenza, CMV and Epstein-Barr virus, according to a later analysis. The 87-base-pair reads could not distinguish some IMGT-functional V segments, including TRBV6-2 and TRBV6-3, so those segments were excluded. Sequencing depth was assumed to be roughly uniform across donors in the presence/absence analyses, though that assumption may not hold. A further reported finding was that TCR beta sequences accurately predicted the HLA-A and HLA-B alleles for most subjects in the first cohort. The sequencing pipeline was judged likely to have produced a cluster of highly shared sequence variants as a technical artifact. CMV serostatus was the only immune exposure information available for the cohort. In an earlier analysis of 450 to 750 of the donors, most TCR beta V segments appeared in productive rearrangements about 90% or about 30% of the time, broadly matching IMGT annotations. Because counts were too low, about 17 rarely observed V segments, including chromosome 9 orphons, were excluded from the earlier analysis of some 540 of the donors. A few of the identified cytomegalovirus-associated TCR beta chains were confirmed in vitro to be specific for cytomegalovirus antigens. The classifier was reported to diagnose cytomegalovirus status with high specificity and sensitivity in both the original and validation cohorts. Specific HLA alleles were associated with 15,000 to 20,000 TCR beta sequences at a false discovery rate of 0.05 in a later analysis. The study gave a list of about 160 TCR beta chains associated with cytomegalovirus. Across donors, most TCR sequences were observed very rarely, whereas some public TCRs were present in many individuals. According to a later genetic analysis, donors in an Asian-associated ancestry cluster had fewer N-insertions in productive TCRs than the approximately 670-donor mean. In this cohort, only TCR beta chains were sequenced, and detectable features were limited by the absence of alpha or paired-chain data. In a later analysis, HLA-associated TCR beta chains showed more clonal expansion and lower generation probabilities than non-associated chains that were equally common. A later genetic analysis associated a missense DCLRE1C variant with V-gene and J-gene trimming of TCR beta chains, and an independent cohort replicated the association. According to a later analysis, most CMV-associated TCR beta chains appeared to be HLA-restricted, and the HLA associations seemed to be driven largely by CMV exposure. Because HLA typing was missing for some donors at each locus, association tests included only the typed subset. According to a later analysis, TCR association rates differed among HLA loci, with DRB1 alleles showing the most associated TCRs and HLA-C alleles showing the fewest. It was suggested by the authors that the approach could potentially be generalized to other disease states and immunological phenotypes. Assigning TCR associations to individual alleles was difficult when HLA alleles, especially DR and DQ, strongly co-occurred.

Reading from cysteine to phenylalanine, the CDR3 counts 13 amino acids. CDR3 DNA only is kept here, 39 bases in frame from base 1. A distance of 8 bases separates the germline ends of V and J, which lose 4 bases and 1 base respectively. From the germline V gene, CDR1 is MDHEN and CDR2 is SYDVKM. In regard to this clone: It lacks a known antigen. Qualities for individual bases were not recorded, and no much larger clone is one base off.

The cohort consisted of hundreds of healthy bone marrow donors. All cohort members were sampled while nominally healthy, although unrecorded immune exposures were likely present. The donor tested CMV seronegative and was one of the 352 seronegative cohort members. Every donor gave a peripheral blood sample, and the peripheral blood mononuclear cells from that sample were used for TCR beta sequencing. The Qiagen DNeasy Blood Extraction Kit was used to extract genomic DNA from the blood cell samples. Library method: the immunoSEQ multiplex PCR assay. The multiplex PCR relied on a mix of 60 forward primers for TCR Vbeta segments and 13 reverse primers for TCR Jbeta segments. Amplification of the CDR3 region of rearranged TCR beta genes was performed with a multiplex PCR assay on genomic DNA. On the Illumina HiSeq System, the amplified TCR beta libraries were sequenced as 87-base-pair reads. The study's own analysis went as follows. A later analysis tallied some 79 million unique TCR beta chains across the roughly 610 repertoires, and around 10 million of those chains were shared by two or more donors. Raw reads were error-corrected and collapsed into unique sequences by a nearest-neighbor algorithm in which closely related sequences were merged to remove PCR and sequencing errors. CDR3 sequences were aligned to IMGT reference sequences to assign V, D and J gene segments. For a sequence to be retained, a match of at least six nucleotides to both a V gene segment and a J gene segment was required. Rearrangements were called productive when the CDR3 lacked stop codons and stayed in frame with V and J; all others were non-productive. CDR3 was defined by IMGT convention, running from the second conserved V-encoded cysteine to the conserved J-encoded phenylalanine. The earlier analysis of fewer than 750 of the donors excluded sequences that lacked an unambiguous match to a single V gene segment. An earlier analysis of 587 of the donors classified V segments as functional when productive rearrangements were above 56.7% and as segregating when the standard deviation between donors was above 5%. A statistical classification framework was built for diagnosing cytomegalovirus status from the catalog of TCR beta chain sequences. In a later analysis, V and J genes were assigned by comparing TCR nucleotide sequences against IMGT/GENE-DB human TR gene sequences. A later analysis assigned CDR3 sequences and most-parsimonious VDJ recombination scenarios with the TCRdist pipeline. A later analysis defined each TCR beta chain by its CDR3 amino acid sequence plus V-gene family, and excluded reads lacking a unique V-gene family. A later analysis removed over 500 highly shared, low-generation-probability nucleotide sequences to deal with suspected cross-contamination and a sequencing artifact. In a later analysis, a clonal expansion index was calculated for each public chain from normalized within-repertoire ranks of inferred template counts. A later analysis computed generation probabilities with a VDJ recombination model fitted to out-of-frame rearrangements, and checked the results against IGoR. In a later analysis, TCR-TCR, TCR-HLA and TCR-CMV co-occurrence was scored with hypergeometric tests, and a repertoire-size bias correction was applied to TCR pairs. In a later analysis, false discovery rates were estimated by permuting HLA or CMV assignments 20 times. In a later analysis, co-occurring TCRs were grouped using DBSCAN, with TCRdist sequence similarity added in when clustering inside HLA-allele-positive subsets. Co-occurrence clustering excluded repertoires with fewer than 30,000 or more than 120,000 public chains, plus five with anomalous nucleotide sharing. The immuneACCESS repertoire file appears here via TCRdb, limited to in-frame rearrangements. These files lack a portion of the clones; in checked studies, under half of the deficit traces to unresolved V genes, and the cause of the others is not known. The V and J calls and clone size were taken over from that table, and D and trimming were inferred from the DNA. The sample has approximately 220,000 clones on record, around 83% of them singletons. The biggest ten clones account for about 1.4% of the sample.

Sequenced: PBMCs. Rearrangement joined TRBV28 to TRBJ2-7; the D gene cannot be named for sure. The sequence came from a girl aged 10-17 years in good health and CMV-seronegative. Here is the DNA: TGTGCCAGCAGTTGGGCCATTTCCTACGAGCAGTACTTC. Translated, it gives CASSWAISYEQYF.